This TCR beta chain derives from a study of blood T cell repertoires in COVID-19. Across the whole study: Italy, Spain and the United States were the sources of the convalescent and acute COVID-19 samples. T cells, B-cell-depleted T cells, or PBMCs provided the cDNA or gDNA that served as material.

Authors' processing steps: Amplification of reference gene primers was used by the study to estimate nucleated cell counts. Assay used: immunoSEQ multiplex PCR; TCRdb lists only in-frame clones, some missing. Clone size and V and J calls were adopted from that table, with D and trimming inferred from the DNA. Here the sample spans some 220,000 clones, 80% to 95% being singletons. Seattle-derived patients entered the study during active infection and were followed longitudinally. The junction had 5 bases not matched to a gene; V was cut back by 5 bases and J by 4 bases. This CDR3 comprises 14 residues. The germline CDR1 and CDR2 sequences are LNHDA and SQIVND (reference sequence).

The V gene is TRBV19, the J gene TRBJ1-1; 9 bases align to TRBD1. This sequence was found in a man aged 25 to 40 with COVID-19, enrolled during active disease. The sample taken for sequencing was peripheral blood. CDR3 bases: TGTGCCAGTAGTCAACAGGGGGCAGGCACTGAAGCTTTCTTT. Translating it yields CASSQQGAGTEAFF.